Shown below are 4 T cell receptor beta chains from a single sample sequenced in a study of radiation and T cells in renal cell carcinoma. Time point specified: baseline pretreatment blood. Sample treatment: 15 Gy SBRT to primary tumor, nephrectomy 4 weeks later. The assay was immunoSEQ multiplex PCR, and TCRdb's table has in-frame clones only and misses some. The data contain 50,000 to 75,000 clones, around 72% of them singletons. Sequencing used blood, obtained from a patient whose treatment included radiotherapy and nephrectomy. The origin of the receptors is a man between 60 and 70 years old with renal cell carcinoma.

The chain has TRBV10-1 and TRBJ2-1; D might be TRBD2 (5 bases). The germline V gene has CDR1 WNHNN and CDR2 SYGVQD (reference sequence). The CDR3 spans 16 residues. Trimming pared 4 bases from V and 0 bases from J, leaving 13 bases between. Here the CDR3 reads CASSGSGASSYNEQFF. Written as DNA, the CDR3 is TGCGCCAGCAGTGGAAGCGGTGCTAGCTCCTACAATGAGCAGTTCTTC.

This clone was counted a few times. The gene calls are TRBV19 and TRBJ2-7; D call uncertain. Germline CDR1 and CDR2: LNHDA and SQIVND (reference sequence). Trimming pared 3 bases from V and 4 bases from J, leaving 16 bases between. The CDR3 extends over 15 amino acids. CDR3 protein: CASSISGLGDYEQYV. CDR3 nucleotide sequence: TGTGCCAGTAGTATTTCTGGCCTAGGAGATTACGAGCAGTACGTC.

This sequence joins TRBV2 and TRBJ2-1; 9 bases line up with TRBD2. CDR3 length: 13 residues. Germline V CDR1 and CDR2: SNHLY, FYNNEI. V trimming: 1 base; J trimming: 13 bases; junction bases outside the gene matches: 5. This CDR3 is CASSEELREGQFF. The CDR3 DNA follows: TGTGCCAGCAGTGAAGAACTGCGGGAGGGTCAGTTCTTC.

This sequence joins TRBV21-1 and TRBJ1-2; TRBD1, the table's D call, was not compared with the DNA. TRBV21-1 has pseudogene status. CDR3 length: 14 amino acids. This chain's CDR3 is CASSKFRDRQFYTF. CDR3 nucleotide sequence: TGTGCCAGCAGCAAATTCCGGGACAGGCAATTCTACACCTTC.